This TCR beta chain stems from a study of Ad26.COV2.S vaccination and SARS-CoV-2 variants. Study-level background: Intramuscular Ad26.COV2.S at 5x10^10 or 1x10^11 viral particles.

Details on this clone: Antigen unknown.

The study, taken as a whole, reports: Vaccinees displayed broader spike-specific TCR repertoires than placebo recipients.

Produced via immunoSEQ multiplex PCR; TCRdb's table is partial and in-frame only. The sample includes roughly 400,000 clones, around 93% of them seen just once. V shed 1 base and J shed 2 bases, with 9 bases lying between them. This CDR3 has 14 amino acids. CDR1 and CDR2 from the germline V gene are LNHDA and SQIVND (reference sequence). Indicated treatment: roughly 18 received Ad26.COV2.S at low or high dose, single or two shots; a few received placebo; per-sample allocation not given. The study sampled participants on day 63 after the first vaccine or placebo injection. Donor was an adult aged 18-55 years in Boston.

V is TRBV19 and J is TRBJ2-7; D ambiguous. The specimen comprised peripheral blood, sampled in a trial of Ad26.COV2.S vaccine versus placebo. This sequence originates from a person between 18 and 65 years old who received the Ad26.COV2.S COVID-19 vaccine or a placebo. CDR3 sequence (DNA): TGTGCCAGTAGTATAGGGCGTAATGCCTACGAGCAGTACTTC. Its protein product is CASSIGRNAYEQYF.